These 10 T cell receptor beta chains were all obtained from the same sample, sequenced in a study of OX40 agonist ivuxolimab in advanced cancers. Using immunoSEQ multiplex PCR, the repertoire was profiled, and TCRdb retains in-frame clones only, with some absent. The sample yields tens of thousands of clones, roughly 80% seen once. The sequencing used CD4+ or CD8+ T cells sorted from blood, collected in a trial of the OX40 agonist ivuxolimab. The source is an adult with an advanced solid tumor such as melanoma, head and neck, liver or kidney cancer.

In its sample, this clone was seen a few times. The chain uses TRBV28 and TRBJ2-7; D gene ambiguous. The length of the CDR3 is 11 residues. V shed 6 bases and J shed 6 bases, with 9 bases lying between them. Germline V CDR1 and CDR2: MDHEN, SYDVKM. The CDR3 bases are TGTGCCAGCAGCCGAGGTGGCGAGCAGTACTTC. Translating it yields CASSRGGEQYF.

The J gene is TRBJ2-2, the V gene TRBV19, with D possibly being TRBD1 (6 bases). The CDR3 is 17 residues long. Germline-derived CDR1 and CDR2 are LNHDA and SQIVND (reference sequence). Trimming took off 5 bases at V and 5 bases at J, with 21 bases between the two ends. The CDR3 here is CASSPGRTDLRTGELFF. The CDR3 DNA reads TGTGCCAGTAGTCCTGGTAGGACAGACTTGAGGACCGGGGAGCTGTTTTTT. The complete variable domain, with remaining parts taken from reference TRBV19 and TRBJ2-2, reads DGGITQSPKYLFRKEGQNVTLSCEQNLNHDAMYWYRQDPGQGLRLIYYSQIVNDFQKGDIAEGYSVSREKKESFPLTVTSAQKNPTAFYLCASSPGRTDLRTGELFFGEGSRLTVL.

This rearrangement joins TRBV6-5 to TRBJ2-7; perhaps D is TRBD1 or TRBD2 (5 bases each). V shed 6 bases and J shed 2 bases, with 14 bases lying between them. CDR1 and CDR2 (germline): MNHEY, SVGAGI. CDR3 length: 14 amino acids. CDR3 coding DNA: TGTGCCAGCAGCTCCGGGGCAAGCCCCTACGAGCAGTACTTC. Translated: CASSSGASPYEQYF.

This chain connects TRBV19 to TRBJ2-1; maybe TRBD2 (5 bases). The V gene lost 3 bases and the J gene lost 6 bases, with 15 bases spanning the gap. This CDR3 spans 15 amino acids. The germline V gene has CDR1 LNHDA and CDR2 SQIVND (reference sequence). CDR3 in amino acids: CASSMDFTWGNEQFF. For the CDR3, the DNA is TGTGCCAGTAGTATGGACTTCACGTGGGGCAATGAGCAGTTCTTC.

This chain uses TRBV5-5 with TRBJ1-3, with a tentative D call TRBD1 (6 bases). V lost 2 bases and J 6 bases, leaving 15 bases between the germline ends. Germline CDR1 is SGHKS and CDR2 is YYEKEE (reference sequence). The CDR3 is 15 amino acids. CDR3 loop: CASSLTHRVENTIYF. The CDR3 DNA reads as TGTGCCAGCAGCTTAACCCACAGGGTGGAAAACACCATATATTTT.

The sample holds a few counts of this clone. The chain has TRBV9 and TRBJ1-4; a weak D match, TRBD1 (5 bases). This CDR3 region has 16 residues. The germline V gene encodes CDR1 SGDLS and CDR2 YYNGEE. V was trimmed by 3 bases and J by 3 bases, leaving 15 bases between them. The CDR3: CASSDYPGLPNEKLFF. CDR3 DNA sequence: TGTGCCAGCAGCGACTATCCGGGACTGCCTAATGAAAAACTGTTTTTT.

The genes are TRBV6-6 and TRBJ2-5; D uncertain. Deletions cut 0 bases from V and 5 bases from J, with 4 bases between. This CDR3 is built from 12 residues. From germline, CDR1 is MNHNY and CDR2 SVGAGI (reference sequence). This CDR3 reads CASSYSGETQYF. As DNA, the CDR3 is TGTGCCAGCAGTTACTCCGGGGAGACCCAGTACTTC.

The chain uses TRBV7-2 and TRBJ1-1; D remains unclear. The germline CDR1 and CDR2 sequences are SGHTA and FQGNSA. The CDR3 extends over 11 amino acids. V was shortened by 5 bases and J by 9 bases, with 10 bases between the two germline ends. CDR3 in amino acids: CASSPSLQAFF. The CDR3 nucleotides are TGTGCCAGCAGCCCGTCCCTTCAAGCTTTCTTT.

This clone has a handful of counts. This sequence joins TRBV5-5 and TRBJ1-1; D gene unclear. The germline V gene encodes CDR1 SGHKS and CDR2 YYEKEE (reference sequence). V lost 1 base to trimming and J lost 3 bases, with 4 bases between them. The CDR3 covers 12 residues. CDR3 loop: CASSLYDTEAFF. CDR3 nucleotide sequence: TGTGCCAGCAGCTTGTACGACACTGAAGCTTTCTTT.

This clone was seen only once. This rearrangement joins TRBV19 to TRBJ1-5; D ambiguous. The CDR3 totals 13 residues. Trimming left V 2 bases short and J 5 bases short, with 7 bases between. The germline V gene encodes CDR1 LNHDA and CDR2 SQIVND (reference sequence). The CDR3 protein is CASSIQADQPQHF. CDR3 nucleotide sequence: TGTGCCAGTAGTATACAGGCTGATCAGCCCCAGCATTTT.